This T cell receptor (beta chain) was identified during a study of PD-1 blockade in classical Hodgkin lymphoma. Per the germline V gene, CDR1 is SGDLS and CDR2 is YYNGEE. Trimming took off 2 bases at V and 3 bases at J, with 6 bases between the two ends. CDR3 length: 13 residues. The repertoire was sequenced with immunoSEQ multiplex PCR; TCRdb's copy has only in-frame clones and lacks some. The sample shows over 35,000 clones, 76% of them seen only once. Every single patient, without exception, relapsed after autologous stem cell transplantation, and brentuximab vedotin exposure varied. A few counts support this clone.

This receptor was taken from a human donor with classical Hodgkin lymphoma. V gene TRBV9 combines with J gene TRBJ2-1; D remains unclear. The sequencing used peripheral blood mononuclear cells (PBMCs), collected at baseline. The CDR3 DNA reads TGTGCCAGCAGCGTCCAGGACTACAATGAGCAGTTCTTC. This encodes CASSVQDYNEQFF.